The 5 T cell receptor beta chains listed next were all sequenced from one sample in a study of ipilimumab plus nivolumab after autologous stem cell transplantation. The data were produced by immunoSEQ multiplex PCR, yet TCRdb's version contains in-frame clones alone and is incomplete. The sample holds 17,000 or so clones, more than 60% seen once. Here the sequenced sample was PBMCs, taken in a trial of ipilimumab plus nivolumab as post-transplant consolidation. Receptor source: a male donor with diffuse large B-cell lymphoma.

The chain has TRBV10-3 and TRBJ1-3, with a tentative D call TRBD1 (6 bases). CDR1 is ENHRY, CDR2 SYGVKD, per germline. Trimming took off 2 bases at V and 2 bases at J, with 10 bases between the two ends. The CDR3 spans 15 residues. The CDR3 is CAISERDIAGNTIYF. The CDR3 nucleotides are TGTGCCATCAGTGAGAGGGACATAGCTGGAAACACCATATATTTT.

This chain uses TRBV6-4 with TRBJ1-6; 7 nucleotides match TRBD1. This CDR3 has 13 amino acids. The germline V gene has CDR1 MRHNA and CDR2 SNTAGT. With 9 bases clipped from V and 4 bases from J, the junction kept 3 bases outside the gene matches. CDR3 DNA sequence: TGTGCCAGTCGGGACAGTTATAATTCACCCCTCCACTTT. It codes for CASRDSYNSPLHF.

J is TRBJ1-1 and V is TRBV9; 12 bases match TRBD1. J was trimmed by 4 bases and V by 3 bases; bases with no gene match: 7. The CDR3 has 16 amino acids. Germline V gene data show CDR1 as SGDLS and CDR2 as YYNGEE. Here the CDR3 DNA reads TGTGCCAGCAGCGGTGGGACAGGGGGCGGGTCCACTGAAGCTTTCTTT. Protein sequence: CASSGGTGGGSTEAFF.

This clone came up once. The rearrangement links TRBV7-3 to TRBJ2-6; TRBD1 matches at 7 bases. This CDR3 spans 18 amino acids. After removal of 2 bases from V and 4 bases from J, the junction contained 11 bases not matched to a gene. The V gene's germline CDR1 is SGHTA and CDR2 FQGTGA. This chain's CDR3 is CASSLGLPTGAGANVLTF. DNA of the CDR3: TGTGCCAGCAGCTTAGGGTTGCCCACAGGGGCCGGGGCCAACGTCCTGACTTTC.

J is TRBJ2-3 and V is TRBV7-9; D remains unclear. The germline V gene has CDR1 SEHNR and CDR2 FQNEAQ (reference sequence). V was clipped by 5 bases and J by 1 base, with 1 base between them. The length of the CDR3 is 11 residues. CDR3 sequence: CASSRTDTQYF. Here the CDR3 DNA reads TGTGCCAGCAGCCGCACAGATACGCAGTATTTT.